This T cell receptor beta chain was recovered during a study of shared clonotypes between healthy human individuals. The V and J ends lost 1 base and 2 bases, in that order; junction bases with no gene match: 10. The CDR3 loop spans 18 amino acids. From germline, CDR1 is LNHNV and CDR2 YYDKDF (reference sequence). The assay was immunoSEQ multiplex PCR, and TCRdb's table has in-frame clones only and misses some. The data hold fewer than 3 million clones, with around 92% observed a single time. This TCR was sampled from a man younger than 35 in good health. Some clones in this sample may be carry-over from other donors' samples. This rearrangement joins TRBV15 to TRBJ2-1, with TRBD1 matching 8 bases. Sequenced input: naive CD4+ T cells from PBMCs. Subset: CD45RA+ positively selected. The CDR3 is CATSRGGAAGGPYNEQFF. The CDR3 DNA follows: TGTGCCACCAGCAGAGGCGGGGCGGCAGGGGGCCCCTACAATGAGCAGTTCTTC.